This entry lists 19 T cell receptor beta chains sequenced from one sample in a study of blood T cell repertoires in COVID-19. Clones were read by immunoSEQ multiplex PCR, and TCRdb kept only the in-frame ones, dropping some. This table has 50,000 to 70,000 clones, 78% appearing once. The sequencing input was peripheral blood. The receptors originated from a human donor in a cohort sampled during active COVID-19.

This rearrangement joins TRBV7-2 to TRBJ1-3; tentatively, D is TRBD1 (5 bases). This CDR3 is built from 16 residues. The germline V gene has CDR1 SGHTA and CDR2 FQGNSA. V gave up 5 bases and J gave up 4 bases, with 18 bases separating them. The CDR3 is CASSISSGGRGNTIYF. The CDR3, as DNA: TGTGCCAGCAGCATTTCCTCGGGGGGTCGGGGAAACACCATATATTTT.

The CDR3 DNA reads as TGCGCCAGCAGATTATCCGGGACAGGGTTCTCCGAGCAGTACTTC. This gives the protein CASRLSGTGFSEQYF. The chain couples TRBV5-1 to TRBJ2-7, with 9 bases fitting TRBD1. CDR3 length equals 15 residues. Germline V CDR1 and CDR2: SGHRS, YFSETQ. V dropped 5 bases and J dropped 6; count of bases not matched to a gene: 12.

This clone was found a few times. The CDR3 DNA reads TGTGCCAGCAGACGCGACAGGGGTAATGAGCAGTTCTTC. Its translation is CASRRDRGNEQFF. The V call is TRBV6-5, the J call TRBJ2-1, with 8 bases fitting TRBD1. This CDR3 is built from 13 residues. CDR1 is MNHEY and CDR2 is SVGAGI in the germline V gene. V lost 6 bases, J lost 7 bases, and 5 bases stayed unmatched.

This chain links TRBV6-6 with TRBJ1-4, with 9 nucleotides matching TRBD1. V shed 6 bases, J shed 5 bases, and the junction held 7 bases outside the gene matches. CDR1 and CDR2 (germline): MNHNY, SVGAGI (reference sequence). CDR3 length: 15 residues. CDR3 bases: TGTGCCAGCAGCCCACGGGGGACAGGGAATGAAAAACTGTTTTTT. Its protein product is CASSPRGTGNEKLFF.

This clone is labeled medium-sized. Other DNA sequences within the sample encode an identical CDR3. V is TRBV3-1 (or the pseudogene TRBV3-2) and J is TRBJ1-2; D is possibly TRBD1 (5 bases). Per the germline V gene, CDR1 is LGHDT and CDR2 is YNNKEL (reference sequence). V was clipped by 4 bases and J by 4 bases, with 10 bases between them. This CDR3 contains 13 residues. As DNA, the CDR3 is TGTGCCAGCAGCCCGGGGGGTCGCTATGGCTACACCTTC. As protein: CASSPGGRYGYTF.

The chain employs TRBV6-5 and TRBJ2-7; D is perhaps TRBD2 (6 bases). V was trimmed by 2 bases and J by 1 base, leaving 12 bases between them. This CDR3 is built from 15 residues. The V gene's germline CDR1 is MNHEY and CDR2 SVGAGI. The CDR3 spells CASSYGGERSYEQYF. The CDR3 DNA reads TGTGCCAGCAGTTACGGAGGGGAAAGATCCTACGAGCAGTACTTC.

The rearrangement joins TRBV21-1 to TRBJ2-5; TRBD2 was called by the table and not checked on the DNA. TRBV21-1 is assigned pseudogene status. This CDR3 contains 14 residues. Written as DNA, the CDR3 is TGTGCCAGCAGCCCACGCCTAGGAGGAGAGACCCAGTACTTC. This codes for CASSPRLGGETQYF.

In DNA, the CDR3 is TGTGCCAGTAGTATAGGACAGGCTTTAAACTACGAGCAGTACTTC. Protein: CASSIGQALNYEQYF. The chain carries TRBV19 and TRBJ2-7; TRBD1 might be the D (6 bases). Trimming removed 1 base at V and 3 bases at J, with 13 bases between. Germline CDR1 LNHDA, CDR2 SQIVND (reference sequence). The CDR3 extends over 15 amino acids. Full variable domain (remainder filled in from reference TRBV19 and TRBJ2-7): DGGITQSPKYLFRKEGQNVTLSCEQNLNHDAMYWYRQDPGQGLRLIYYSQIVNDFQKGDIAEGYSVSREKKESFPLTVTSAQKNPTAFYLCASSIGQALNYEQYFGPGTRLTVT.

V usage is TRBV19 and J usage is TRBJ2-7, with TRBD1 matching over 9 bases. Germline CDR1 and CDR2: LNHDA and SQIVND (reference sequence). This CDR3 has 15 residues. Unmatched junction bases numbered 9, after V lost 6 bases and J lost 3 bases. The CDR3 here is CASRPTGGPLYEQYF. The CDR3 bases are TGTGCCAGTAGGCCGACAGGGGGGCCCCTCTACGAGCAGTACTTC.

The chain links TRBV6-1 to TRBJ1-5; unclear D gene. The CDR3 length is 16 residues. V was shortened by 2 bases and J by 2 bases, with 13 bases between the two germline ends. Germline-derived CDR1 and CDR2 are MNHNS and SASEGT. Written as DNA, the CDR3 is TGTGCCAGCAGTGAATACCCATCATCAGGCAATCAGCCCCAGCATTTT. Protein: CASSEYPSSGNQPQHF.

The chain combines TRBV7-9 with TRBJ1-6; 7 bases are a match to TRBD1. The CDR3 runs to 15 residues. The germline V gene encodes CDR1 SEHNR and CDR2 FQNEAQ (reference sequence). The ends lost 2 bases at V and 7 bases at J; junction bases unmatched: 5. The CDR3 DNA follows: TGTGCCAGCAGCTTACAGGGGGGTCCGAATTCACCCCTCCACTTT. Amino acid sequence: CASSLQGGPNSPLHF.

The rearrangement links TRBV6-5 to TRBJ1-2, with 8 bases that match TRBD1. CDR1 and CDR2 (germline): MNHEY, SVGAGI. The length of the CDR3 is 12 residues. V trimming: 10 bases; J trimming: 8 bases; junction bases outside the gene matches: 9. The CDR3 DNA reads TGTGCCACCTCGGACAGGGCGATCGGCTACACCTTC. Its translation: CATSDRAIGYTF.

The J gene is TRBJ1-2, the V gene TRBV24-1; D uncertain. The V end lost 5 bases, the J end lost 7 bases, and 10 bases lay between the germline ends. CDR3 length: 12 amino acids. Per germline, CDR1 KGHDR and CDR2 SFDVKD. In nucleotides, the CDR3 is TGTGCCACCAGTGGGTTGACAAGTGGCTACACCTTC. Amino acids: CATSGLTSGYTF.

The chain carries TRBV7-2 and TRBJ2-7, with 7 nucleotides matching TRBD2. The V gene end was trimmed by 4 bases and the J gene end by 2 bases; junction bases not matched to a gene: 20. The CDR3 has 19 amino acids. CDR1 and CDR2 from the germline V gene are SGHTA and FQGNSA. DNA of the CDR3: TGTGCCAGCAGCTCATCTCCACTAGCGCCAAGAGGATACACCTACGAGCAGTACTTC. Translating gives CASSSSPLAPRGYTYEQYF.

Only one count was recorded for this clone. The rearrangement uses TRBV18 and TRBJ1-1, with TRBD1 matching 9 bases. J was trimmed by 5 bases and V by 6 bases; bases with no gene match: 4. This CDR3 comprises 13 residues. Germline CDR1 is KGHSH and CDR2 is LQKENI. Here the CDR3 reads CASSGTGMTEAFF. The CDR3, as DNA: TGTGCCAGCTCCGGGACAGGGATGACTGAAGCTTTCTTT.

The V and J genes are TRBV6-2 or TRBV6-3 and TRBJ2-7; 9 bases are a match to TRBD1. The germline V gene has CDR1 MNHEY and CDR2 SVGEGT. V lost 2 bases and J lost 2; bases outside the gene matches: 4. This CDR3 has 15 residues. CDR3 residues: CASSYGGQGAYEQYF. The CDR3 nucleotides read TGTGCCAGCAGTTACGGGGGACAGGGAGCCTACGAGCAGTACTTC.

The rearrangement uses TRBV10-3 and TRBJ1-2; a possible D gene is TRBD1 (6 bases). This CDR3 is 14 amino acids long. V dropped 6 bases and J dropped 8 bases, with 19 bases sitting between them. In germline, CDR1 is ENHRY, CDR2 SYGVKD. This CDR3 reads CAIRKTGSSMGYTF. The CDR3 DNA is TGTGCCATCAGGAAAACAGGGTCGTCGATGGGCTACACCTTC.

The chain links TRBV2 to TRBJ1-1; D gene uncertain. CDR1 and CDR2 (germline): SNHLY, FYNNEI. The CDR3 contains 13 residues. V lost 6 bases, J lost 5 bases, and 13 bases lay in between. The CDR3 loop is CASSLQTGTEAFF. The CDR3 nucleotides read TGTGCCAGCAGCCTCCAGACGGGGACTGAAGCTTTCTTT.

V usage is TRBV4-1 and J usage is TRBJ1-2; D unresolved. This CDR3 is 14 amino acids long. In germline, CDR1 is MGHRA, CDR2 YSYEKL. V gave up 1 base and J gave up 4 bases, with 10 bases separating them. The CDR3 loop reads CASSQGTTSYGYTF. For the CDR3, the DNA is TGCGCCAGCAGCCAAGGAACAACCAGCTATGGCTACACCTTC.